The 21 T cell receptor beta chains listed next were all sequenced from one sample in a study of blood T cell repertoires in COVID-19. Repertoires were generated with immunoSEQ multiplex PCR, while TCRdb's copy carries only in-frame clones and drops some. The sample lists 95,000 to 100,000 clones, 75% to 90% occurring once. Sequencing was done on a sample of peripheral blood. The receptors were sampled from a man at least 80 years old with acute or convalescent COVID-19.

The J gene is TRBJ1-5, the V gene TRBV18; 10 bases fit TRBD1. V was pared by 6 bases and J by 7 bases, with 6 bases of the junction left unmatched. The CDR3 has 14 amino acids. Germline CDR1 KGHSH, CDR2 LQKENI. The DNA of the CDR3 is TGTGCCAGCTCCCCTAGGACAGGGGGACAGCCCCAGCATTTT. Encoded protein: CASSPRTGGQPQHF. The full variable domain, in which reference TRBV18 and TRBJ1-5 provide the parts outside the CDR3, is NAGVMQNPRHLVRRRGQEARLRCSPMKGHSHVYWYRQLPEEGLKFMVYLQKENIIDESGMPKERFSAEFPKEGPSILRIQQVVRGDSAAYFCASSPRTGGQPQHFGDGTRLSIL.

The J gene is TRBJ2-2, the V gene TRBV9; 9 bases map to TRBD2. Germline CDR1 is SGDLS and CDR2 is YYNGEE. This CDR3 region has 16 residues. With V trimmed by 1 base and J by 7 bases, 8 bases remained unmatched. In DNA form, the CDR3 reads TGTGCCAGCAGCGTACGGAATAGCGGGAGTCACGGGGAGCTGTTTTTT. Protein: CASSVRNSGSHGELFF. Supplemented by reference TRBV9 and TRBJ2-2, the full variable domain reads DSGVTQTPKHLITATGQRVTLRCSPRSGDLSVYWYQQSLDQGLQFLIQYYNGEERAKGNILERFSAQQFPDLHSELNLSSLELGDSALYFCASSVRNSGSHGELFFGEGSRLTVL.

The V and J genes are TRBV10-3 and TRBJ2-1, with 7 bases identical to TRBD2. The CDR3 extends over 13 amino acids. Trimming at V came to 8 bases and at J to 8 bases, leaving 9 bases not matched to a gene. Germline lookup yields CDR1 ENHRY and CDR2 SYGVKD. The CDR3 loop is CAIWGGSGDEQFF. The CDR3 DNA follows: TGTGCCATCTGGGGCGGGAGCGGGGATGAGCAGTTCTTC.

This chain joins TRBV9 and TRBJ2-6, with a weak D call TRBD2 (5 bases). CDR1 and CDR2 from the germline V gene are SGDLS and YYNGEE. This CDR3 has 18 amino acids. V lost 4 bases to trimming and J lost 0 bases, with 17 bases between them. The CDR3 sequence: CASSSNPGYDSGANVLTF. In nucleotides, the CDR3 is TGTGCCAGCAGCTCCAATCCGGGATACGACTCTGGGGCCAACGTCCTGACTTTC. Full variable domain (outside the CDR3, taken from reference TRBV9 and TRBJ2-6): DSGVTQTPKHLITATGQRVTLRCSPRSGDLSVYWYQQSLDQGLQFLIQYYNGEERAKGNILERFSAQQFPDLHSELNLSSLELGDSALYFCASSSNPGYDSGANVLTFGAGSRLTVL.

The chain has TRBV7-2 and TRBJ2-5; perhaps TRBD1 as D (6 bases). The CDR3 runs 15 residues. V was clipped by 4 bases and J by 1 base, with 13 bases between them. Germline CDR1 is SGHTA and CDR2 is FQGNSA. DNA for the CDR3: TGTGCCAGCAGCTCGACAGGAACCAGCCAAGAGACCCAGTACTTC. It yields the protein CASSSTGTSQETQYF.

The chain links TRBV11-2 to TRBJ2-7; 7 positions agree with TRBD1. This CDR3 comprises 12 residues. CDR1 SGHAT and CDR2 FQNNGV come from the germline V gene. Unmatched junction bases numbered 4, after V lost 5 bases and J lost 6 bases. CDR3 nucleotides: TGTGCCAGCAGCCATGACAGGGTCGAGCAGTACTTC. Encoded protein: CASSHDRVEQYF.

CDR3 nucleotides: TGTGCCAGCAGTGAAAGGGGCGGGAGGGCCGGAAACGAGCAGTACTTC. Amino acids: CASSERGGRAGNEQYF. The genes are TRBV6-1 and TRBJ2-7; 9 bases agree with TRBD2. Trimming took 2 bases from V and 5 from J; bases not matched to a gene: 10. The V gene's germline CDR1 is MNHNS and CDR2 SASEGT. CDR3 length: 16 amino acids.

The gene calls are TRBV15 and TRBJ1-1; weak D call: TRBD1 (6 bases). Germline assignment: CDR1 LNHNV and CDR2 YYDKDF (reference sequence). This CDR3 region has 13 residues. V shed 5 bases and J shed 7 bases, with 14 bases lying between them. The CDR3 protein is CATSGGAFGEAFF. The DNA for the CDR3 is TGTGCCACCAGCGGGGGGGCGTTTGGTGAAGCTTTCTTT.

On this clone itself: At one end the junction does not follow the germline gene, possibly because of a read error. The chain has TRBV15 and TRBJ2-7; 13 positions agree with TRBD2. The CDR3 is 14 residues long. CDR1 LNHNV and CDR2 YYDKDF come from the germline V gene (reference sequence). The CDR3 bases are TGTGCCACCAGCAGACCCGGACTAGCGGGAGTTCTCCATTTC. Encoded protein: CATSRPGLAGVLHF.

The chain combines TRBV5-4 with TRBJ2-2; TRBD2 agrees at 12 bases. Germline loops: CDR1 SGHNT, CDR2 YYREEE (reference sequence). Trimming took 4 bases from V and 7 from J; bases not matched to a gene: 5. The CDR3 runs to 15 residues. The CDR3, as DNA: TGTGCCAGCAGCCGTCGGACTAGCGGGGTCGGGGAGCTGTTTTTT. As protein: CASSRRTSGVGELFF.

The V and J genes are TRBV29-1 and TRBJ2-3; unclear D gene. V was trimmed by 5 bases and J by 4 bases, leaving 10 bases between them. Germline V lookup: CDR1 SQVTM, CDR2 ANQGSEA. The CDR3 runs 12 residues. Written as DNA, the CDR3 is TGCAGCGTTCGGGTAGGCGCAGATACGCAGTATTTT. It yields the protein CSVRVGADTQYF.

The chain carries TRBV28 and TRBJ2-7, with 8 bases identical to TRBD2. This CDR3 has 11 amino acids. Germline CDR1 is MDHEN and CDR2 is SYDVKM. Trimming took 5 bases from V and 12 from J; bases not matched to a gene: 6. CDR3 region: CASSLGTSLYF. The CDR3, as DNA: TGTGCCAGCAGTCTAGGGACTAGTTTGTACTTC.

The chain joins TRBV5-1 to TRBJ1-2; 11 positions match TRBD1. This CDR3 has 18 residues. The germline V gene has CDR1 SGHRS and CDR2 YFSETQ. Trimming took 0 bases from V and 2 from J; bases not matched to a gene: 9. The CDR3 protein is CASSLAGTGGVGNYGYTF. The CDR3 nucleotides are TGCGCCAGCAGCTTGGCGGGGACAGGGGGTGTAGGAAACTATGGCTACACCTTC. The full variable domain, in which reference TRBV5-1 and TRBJ1-2 provide the parts outside the CDR3, is KAGVTQTPRYLIKTRGQQVTLSCSPISGHRSVSWYQQTPGQGLQFLFEYFSETQRNKGNFPGRFSGRQFSNSRSEMNVSTLELGDSALYLCASSLAGTGGVGNYGYTFGSGTRLTVV.

The V call is TRBV6-2 or TRBV6-3, the J call TRBJ2-1; 7 nucleotides line up with TRBD2. The length of the CDR3 is 16 residues. CDR1 and CDR2 from the germline V gene are MNHEY and SVGEGT. Trimming at V came to 4 bases and at J to 8 bases, leaving 14 bases not matched to a gene. The chain's CDR3 is CASSSQGYGSGDEQFF. In nucleotides, the CDR3 is TGTGCCAGCAGTTCCCAGGGATATGGGAGCGGGGATGAGCAGTTCTTC.

The chain couples TRBV7-2 to TRBJ1-2; 11 bases fit TRBD1. The CDR3 extends over 14 amino acids. From germline, CDR1 is SGHTA and CDR2 FQGNSA. After removal of 3 bases from V and 14 bases from J, the junction contained 11 bases not matched to a gene. CDR3 sequence (DNA): TGTGCCAGCAGCTTTGGGACAGGGGGGCCCGGCTTGACCTTC. This sequence encodes CASSFGTGGPGLTF.

This chain connects TRBV10-3 to TRBJ2-2; D perhaps matches TRBD1 (6 bases). CDR1 ENHRY and CDR2 SYGVKD come from the germline V gene. The CDR3 covers 14 residues. The germline V and J ends were trimmed by 7 bases and 4 bases, with 13 bases remaining between them. CDR3 amino acids: CAINRDIRTGELFF. The CDR3 DNA is TGTGCCATCAACCGGGACATTCGCACCGGGGAGCTGTTTTTT.

The rearrangement joins TRBV7-2 to TRBJ2-6, with D perhaps matching TRBD2 (6 bases). The V gene lost 7 bases and the J gene lost 0 bases, with 19 bases spanning the gap. The CDR3 length is 18 residues. Germline values: CDR1 SGHTA, CDR2 FQGNSA. The CDR3 DNA reads TGTGCCAGCACAAAGGGAGGTCGGCCGAGCTCTGGGGCCAACGTCCTGACTTTC. Amino acid sequence: CASTKGGRPSSGANVLTF.

J is TRBJ1-1 and V is TRBV30, with 7 nucleotides matching TRBD1. V dropped 4 bases and J dropped 4; count of bases not matched to a gene: 6. Germline V gene lookup returns CDR1 GTSNPN and CDR2 SVGIG (reference sequence). The CDR3 runs 13 residues. As DNA, the CDR3 is TGTGCCTGGAAAGACAGGGCCCTCACTGAAGCTTTCTTT. Residues: CAWKDRALTEAFF.

The rearrangement uses TRBV25-1 and TRBJ1-1; D gene uncertain. From germline, CDR1 is MGHDK and CDR2 SYGVNS. The CDR3 consists of 16 residues. V gave up 5 bases and J gave up 1 base, with 17 bases separating them. The CDR3 region is CASSRRGIGANTEAFF. The CDR3 DNA follows: TGTGCCAGCAGTCGTCGGGGAATCGGTGCGAACACTGAAGCTTTCTTT.

The rearrangement links TRBV2 to TRBJ2-7; TRBD2 matches at 7 bases. After removal of 6 bases from V and 0 bases from J, the junction contained 8 bases not matched to a gene. Looked up from germline, CDR1 is SNHLY and CDR2 is FYNNEI. CDR3 length: 15 amino acids. CDR3 loop: CASSSAGRSSYEQYF. CDR3 DNA sequence: TGTGCCAGCAGCTCAGCGGGGCGTAGCTCCTACGAGCAGTACTTC.

The V call is TRBV6-1, the J call TRBJ1-4, with D possibly TRBD1 on 5 matching bases. Trimming took off 3 bases at V and 8 bases at J, with 19 bases between the two ends. CDR1 is MNHNS, CDR2 SASEGT, per germline. The CDR3 spans 16 residues. The CDR3 here is CASSDLAGRGSEKLFF. As DNA, the CDR3 is TGTGCCAGCAGTGACCTGGCGGGACGCGGGTCGGAAAAACTGTTTTTT.